This T cell receptor beta chain emerged from a study of T cell changes during pregnancy in multiple sclerosis. The CDR3 covers 15 residues. V was pared by 4 bases and J by 0 bases, with 11 bases between. CDR1 is MNHEY and CDR2 is SMNVEV in the germline V gene (reference sequence). Produced via immunoSEQ multiplex PCR; TCRdb's table is partial and in-frame only. The sample contains 15,000 to 20,000 clones, about 87% of which appear only once. The sequences come from CD8+ T cells from peripheral blood mononuclear cells, collected in the third trimester of pregnancy. The chain employs TRBV27 and TRBJ2-3; D gene uncertain. This clonotype was obtained from a female donor in good health, enrolled as a control in a pregnancy study. DNA of the CDR3: TGTGCCAGCAGTTCCCTTCCCCCTAGCACAGATACGCAGTATTTT. This sequence encodes CASSSLPPSTDTQYF.